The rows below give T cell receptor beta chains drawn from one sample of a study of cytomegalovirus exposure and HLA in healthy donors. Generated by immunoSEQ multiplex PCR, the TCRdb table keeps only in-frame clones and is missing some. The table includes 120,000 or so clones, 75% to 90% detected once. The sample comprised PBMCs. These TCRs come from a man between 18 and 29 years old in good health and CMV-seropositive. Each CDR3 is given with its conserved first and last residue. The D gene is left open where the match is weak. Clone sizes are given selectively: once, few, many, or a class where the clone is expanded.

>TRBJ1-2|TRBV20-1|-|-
TGCAGTGCTACCCGGAACTATGGCTACACCTTC
CSATRNYGYTF
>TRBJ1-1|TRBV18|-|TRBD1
TGTGCCAGCTCACTCTCCGGACAGGGCAACACTGAAGCTTTCTTT
CASSLSGQGNTEAFF
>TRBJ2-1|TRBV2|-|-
TGTGCCAGCAGTCGTCAGGGGACTGAGCAGTTCTTC
CASSRQGTEQFF
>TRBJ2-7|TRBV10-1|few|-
TGCGCCAGCAGTGAGTCTCGGGGTTACGAGCAGTACTTC
CASSESRGYEQYF
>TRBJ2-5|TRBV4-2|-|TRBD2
TGTGCCAGCAGCCAGACTAGCGGGGGGGCGGAGACCCAGTACTTC
CASSQTSGGAETQYF
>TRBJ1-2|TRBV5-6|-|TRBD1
TGTGCCAGCAGCCCTCCAGGGGGAAATAACTATGGCTACACCTTC
CASSPPGGNNYGYTF
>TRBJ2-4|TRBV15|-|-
TGTGCCACCAGCAGAGAGTCGAGGGCGGTAGCCAAAAACATTCAGTACTTC
CATSRESRAVAKNIQYF
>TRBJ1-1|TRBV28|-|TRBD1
TGTGCCAGCAAAATACAGGGGATGTACACTGAAGCTTTCTTT
CASKIQGMYTEAFF
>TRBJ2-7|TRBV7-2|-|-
TGTGCCAGCAGCTCGCCCAGGACCTACGAGCAGTACTTC
CASSSPRTYEQYF
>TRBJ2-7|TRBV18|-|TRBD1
TGTGCCAGCTCACCACGGGACAGGGGGTACGAGCAGTACTTC
CASSPRDRGYEQYF
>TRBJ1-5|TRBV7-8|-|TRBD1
TGTGCCAGCAGCTTACGTGGGACAGGGGTGGATCAGCCCCAGCATTTT
CASSLRGTGVDQPQHF
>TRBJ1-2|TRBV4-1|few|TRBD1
TGCGCCAGCAGCCAAGTCCGGGACAGGGGTCCTGGGTACACCTTC
CASSQVRDRGPGYTF
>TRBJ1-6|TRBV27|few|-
TGTGCCAGCAGTTTACGCCAGTCCGAATCACCCCTCCACTTT
CASSLRQSESPLHF
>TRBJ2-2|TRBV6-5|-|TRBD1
TGTGCCAGCAGAGACACAGGGGGAACCGGGGAGCTGTTTTTT
CASRDTGGTGELFF
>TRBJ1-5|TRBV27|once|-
TGTGCCAGCAGTACACAGGGACCCAATCAGCCCCAGCATTTT
CASSTQGPNQPQHF
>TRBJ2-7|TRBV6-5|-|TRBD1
TGTGCCAGCAGTTACTCGGGACAGGGTTTCTACGAGCAGTACTTC
CASSYSGQGFYEQYF
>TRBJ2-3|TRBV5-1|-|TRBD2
TGCGCCAGCAGCTTGGCGCTAGCGGGGGGCACAGATACGCAGTATTTT
CASSLALAGGTDTQYF
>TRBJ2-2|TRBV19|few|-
TGTGCCAGTTCACGGACAGGAGGGACCGGGGAGCTGTTTTTT
CASSRTGGTGELFF
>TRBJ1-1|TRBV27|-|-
TGTGCCAGCAGCATCTGGGCAGGGGCTATCACTGAAGCTTTCTTT
CASSIWAGAITEAFF
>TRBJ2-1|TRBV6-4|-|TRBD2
TGTGCCAGCAGTGATACGGGGGGGGGCCCATCTGAGCAGTTCTTC
CASSDTGGGPSEQFF
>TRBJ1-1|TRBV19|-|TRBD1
TGTGCCAGTAGTCTGACAGGGTTTGTCACTGAAGCTTTCTTT
CASSLTGFVTEAFF
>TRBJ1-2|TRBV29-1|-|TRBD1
TGCAGCGTTCAAGGGGGGACAGCTGGTGGCTACACCTTC
CSVQGGTAGGYTF
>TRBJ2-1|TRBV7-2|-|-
TGTGCCAGCAGCTACCGGCAGGGGAAGAATGAGCAGTTCTTC
CASSYRQGKNEQFF
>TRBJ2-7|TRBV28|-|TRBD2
TGTGCCAGCAGTTTCGGGGGGGTTGTTCACGAGCAGTACTTC
CASSFGGVVHEQYF
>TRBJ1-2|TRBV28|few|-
TGTGCCAGCAGTTTACACTTAACTATGCCCGTCTATGGCTACACCTTC
CASSLHLTMPVYGYTF
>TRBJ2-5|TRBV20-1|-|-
TGCAGTGCTACTGGGAGGGAGACCCAGTACTTC
CSATGRETQYF
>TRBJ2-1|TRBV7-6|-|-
TGTGCCAGCAGCTTAGCGTTTGGGCTAACATACAATGAGCAGTTCTTC
CASSLAFGLTYNEQFF
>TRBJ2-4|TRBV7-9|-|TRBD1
TGTGCCAGCAGCGCATGGACAGGGGCAGTAGCCAAAAACATTCAGTACTTC
CASSAWTGAVAKNIQYF
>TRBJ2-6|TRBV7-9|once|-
TGTGCCAGCAGCTCTTACAGGGAATTGTCGCATGCTGGGGCCAACGTCCTGACTTTC
CASSSYRELSHAGANVLTF
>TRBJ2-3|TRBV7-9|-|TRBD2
TGTGCCAGCAGCAGACTAGCGGGGGGGCAAGATACGCAGTATTTT
CASSRLAGGQDTQYF